Listed below are T cell receptor beta chains from one sample, sequenced in a study of human T cells and chemical hapten exposure. TCRdb called the RACE reads again in MiXCR, with one record for every CDR3 protein. The data contain about 380,000 distinct CDR3 sequences, around 6% of them singletons. The source was whole blood, collected in connection with sensitization to the hapten diphenylcyclopropenone (DPC). These receptors were taken from a woman aged 18 to 35 with alopecia areata. Some clones in this sample may be carry-over from other donors' samples. Both conserved end residues are part of each CDR3. Fields, in order: CDR3 protein, V gene.

CDR3aa: CASSRFLATEAFF
v_gene: TRBV3-1

CDR3aa: CAISDLQRGDTDTQYF
v_gene: TRBV10-3

CDR3aa: CASSFPPTGELFF
v_gene: TRBV28

CDR3aa: CASSQESQGWVNEQYF
v_gene: TRBV4-1

CDR3aa: CATSSLTLIGTDTQYF
v_gene: TRBV15

CDR3aa: CASSEGQGYSYEQYF
v_gene: TRBV2

CDR3aa: CASRWTADSYGYTF
v_gene: TRBV6-6

CDR3aa: CASRRTGGRTEAFF
v_gene: TRBV7-3

CDR3aa: CSAETASGGAKNIQYF
v_gene: TRBV20-1

CDR3aa: CASSLFAVSSYEQYF
v_gene: TRBV5-6

CDR3aa: CASSLGSTLSYNSPLHF
v_gene: TRBV7-8

CDR3aa: CASSLGTYKEAFF
v_gene: TRBV5-1

CDR3aa: CASSLSPGPTPLHF
v_gene: TRBV27

CDR3aa: CSALGYSPLHF
v_gene: TRBV20-1

CDR3aa: CASSPTRVTGELFF
v_gene: TRBV3-1

CDR3aa: CASSQVNIQYF
v_gene: TRBV3-1

CDR3aa: CASSFAPILAGDTDTQYF
v_gene: TRBV5-5

CDR3aa: CSAGGWGRRNEQFF
v_gene: TRBV20-1

CDR3aa: CASSQDPGSTEAFF
v_gene: TRBV4-3

CDR3aa: CASSSRQPGNQPQHF
v_gene: TRBV21-1

CDR3aa: CASTIGTSGGTDTQYF
v_gene: TRBV6-2/TRBV6-3

CDR3aa: CASTGTGYFNEQFF
v_gene: TRBV10-3

CDR3aa: CASRRLSRGNQPQHF
v_gene: TRBV6-1

CDR3aa: CASRPPVAEKLFF
v_gene: TRBV7-6

CDR3aa: CASSQGRSGADTQYF
v_gene: TRBV3-1

CDR3aa: CAISGPKGKGSSNYGYTF
v_gene: TRBV10-3

CDR3aa: CASSIIPGPIQYF
v_gene: TRBV21-1

CDR3aa: CASNMGQTNYGYTF
v_gene: TRBV7-2

CDR3aa: CSTGDITEAFF
v_gene: TRBV29-1

CDR3aa: CASSHDGDYGYTF
v_gene: TRBV5-1

CDR3aa: CASSSMTGSYANEQFF
v_gene: TRBV7-9

CDR3aa: CASIGSSYGYTF
v_gene: TRBV2

CDR3aa: CASSRTSVFADTQYF
v_gene: TRBV9

CDR3aa: CASSQDRGYNQPQHF
v_gene: TRBV18

CDR3aa: CASGLGDEQPQHF
v_gene: TRBV12-5

CDR3aa: CASSFRTSGVLDTQYF
v_gene: TRBV7-2

CDR3aa: CASSLGPETYEQYF
v_gene: TRBV6-2/TRBV6-3

CDR3aa: CASSRQGSSSQPQHF
v_gene: TRBV6-6

CDR3aa: CSFRDGVSGEQYF
v_gene: TRBV29-1

CDR3aa: CASSLTGKNSPLHF
v_gene: TRBV12-3/TRBV12-4

CDR3aa: CASSLWTGGPYNEQFF
v_gene: TRBV14

CDR3aa: CASILPWGFNYGYTF
v_gene: TRBV4-3

CDR3aa: CASSLAADSGNTIYF
v_gene: TRBV7-2

CDR3aa: CAISESLAAGLNTEAFF
v_gene: TRBV10-3

CDR3aa: CATSQYGYTF
v_gene: TRBV28

CDR3aa: CASSLDQGANYGYTF
v_gene: TRBV13

CDR3aa: CASSLRAGPNTEAFF
v_gene: TRBV7-3

CDR3aa: CASSLSLYSPLHF
v_gene: TRBV7-2

CDR3aa: CASSLSSLMNTEAFF
v_gene: TRBV5-1

CDR3aa: CASSSSEGRTEAFF
v_gene: TRBV3-1

CDR3aa: CATSRLSGTALPYEQFF
v_gene: TRBV15

CDR3aa: CASSFQGQADTQYF
v_gene: TRBV7-2

CDR3aa: CASSTGEGMDTQYF
v_gene: TRBV18

CDR3aa: CSAFLMDTGREKLFF
v_gene: TRBV20-1

CDR3aa: CASGLVLRGGNNEQFF
v_gene: TRBV12-5

CDR3aa: CASSPGHPTEAFF
v_gene: TRBV11-2

CDR3aa: CASSWVRGLNTEAFF
v_gene: TRBV7-9

CDR3aa: CASSLGQGGFEAFF
v_gene: TRBV5-1

CDR3aa: CASSVVPGAEAFF
v_gene: TRBV9